The 7 T cell receptor beta chains listed next were all sequenced from one sample in a study of Ad26.COV2.S vaccination and SARS-CoV-2 variants. Assay used: immunoSEQ multiplex PCR; TCRdb lists only in-frame clones, some missing. The sample carries hundreds of thousands of clones, 70% to 90% recorded once. As for treatment: approximately 18 received Ad26.COV2.S at low or high dose, single or two shots; about five received placebo; per-sample allocation not given. Specimens were obtained on day 63 following the first vaccine or placebo injection. The material sequenced was peripheral blood, taken in a trial of Ad26.COV2.S vaccine versus placebo. The receptors come from a person between 18 and 60 years old who received the Ad26.COV2.S COVID-19 vaccine or a placebo.

This chain links TRBV10-3 with TRBJ1-5; D remains unclear. This CDR3 has 13 amino acids. Germline CDR1 reads ENHRY; CDR2 reads SYGVKD. The ends were cut back, 5 bases at V and 4 bases at J, with 9 bases in the middle. The CDR3 region is CAISPGKNQPQHF. CDR3 nucleotides: TGTGCCATCAGTCCGGGTAAAAATCAGCCCCAGCATTTT.

This clone was picked up one time. The rearrangement links TRBV11-2 to TRBJ2-5; D possibly corresponds to TRBD2 (6 bases). There are 12 residues in the CDR3. The germline V gene has CDR1 SGHAT and CDR2 FQNNGV. Trimming removed 5 bases from V and 4 bases from J, with 8 bases in between. CDR3 loop: CASSLSGETQYF. The CDR3 nucleotides read TGTGCCAGCAGCCTTAGCGGAGAGACCCAGTACTTC. The full variable domain, with the rest looked up from reference TRBV11-2 and TRBJ2-5, is EAGVAQSPRYKIIEKRQSVAFWCNPISGHATLYWYQQILGQGPKLLIQFQNNGVVDDSQLPKDRFSAERLKGVDSTLKIQPAKLEDSAVYLCASSLSGETQYFGPGTRLLVL.

The chain uses TRBV24-1 and TRBJ1-5; D might be TRBD1 (5 bases). V dropped 5 bases and J dropped 6 bases, with 16 bases sitting between them. CDR3 size: 15 residues. Germline V lookup: CDR1 KGHDR, CDR2 SFDVKD. This CDR3 reads CATSGGGAGIQPQHF. CDR3 bases: TGTGCCACCAGTGGTGGAGGGGCAGGTATTCAGCCCCAGCATTTT.

This chain joins TRBV27 and TRBJ2-3; tentatively, D is TRBD1 (5 bases). Germline loops: CDR1 MNHEY, CDR2 SMNVEV (reference sequence). The V gene lost 6 bases and the J gene lost 1 base, with 8 bases spanning the gap. The CDR3 is 13 amino acids. CDR3 loop: CASSRTRTDTQYF. The CDR3 region has the DNA TGTGCCAGCAGCCGGACACGCACAGATACGCAGTATTTT.

The gene calls are TRBV5-4 and TRBJ2-1; possible D gene TRBD2, 5 bases. V was pared by 0 bases and J by 7 bases, with 14 bases between. The germline V gene encodes CDR1 SGHNT and CDR2 YYREEE (reference sequence). This CDR3 has 15 residues. The CDR3 DNA sequence: TGTGCCAGCAGCTTGGTTTCCGGGGTGGGAAATGAGCAGTTCTTC. It codes for CASSLVSGVGNEQFF.

The chain uses TRBV5-1 and TRBJ2-5; TRBD1 matches 7 bases. Germline V gene lookup returns CDR1 SGHRS and CDR2 YFSETQ. The CDR3 has 15 amino acids. The V and J ends lost 4 bases and 5 bases, in that order; junction bases with no gene match: 11. In DNA, the CDR3 is TGCGCCAGCAGCGCCCAACAGGGGTTCTCGGAGACCCAGTACTTC. It yields the protein CASSAQQGFSETQYF.

This sequence joins TRBV4-3 and TRBJ1-2; 7 bases align to TRBD1. V lost 2 bases, J lost 5 bases, and 11 bases stayed unmatched. In germline, CDR1 is LGHNA, CDR2 YSLEER. The CDR3 is 16 amino acids. CDR3 nucleotide sequence: TGCGCCAGCAGCCAAATAGGGGGGACAGTTGTATATGGCTACACCTTC. Amino acids: CASSQIGGTVVYGYTF.